One and the same sample provided the 15 T cell receptor beta chains below, sequenced in a study of glioma-infiltrating T cells after dendritic cell vaccination. Profiling relied on immunoSEQ multiplex PCR, and the TCRdb table lists in-frame clones only, not all of them. The table has 90,000 to 110,000 clones, around 90% seen once; the top ten hold approximately 2.7%. As to time point: after dendritic cell vaccination, including at tumor progression/relapse. This sample comprised blood, obtained after dendritic cell vaccination. The receptors originated from a human donor with glioblastoma.

This sequence joins TRBV6-1 and TRBJ1-5, with a weak D call TRBD1 (6 bases). Trimming removed 5 bases at V and 7 bases at J, with 18 bases between. Germline lookup yields CDR1 MNHNS and CDR2 SASEGT. This CDR3 has 15 residues. CDR3 amino acids: CASSQTQGNDQPQHF. DNA for the CDR3: TGTGCCAGCAGTCAAACACAGGGAAACGACCAGCCCCAGCATTTT.

The chain carries TRBV6-6 and TRBJ1-5; 7 bases are shared with TRBD1. Germline assignment: CDR1 MNHNY and CDR2 SVGAGI (reference sequence). The V segment lost 5 bases and the J segment 7 bases; nucleotides outside the gene matches: 5. The CDR3 extends over 13 amino acids. In DNA form, the CDR3 reads TGTGCCAGCAGTCCTACAGGGGCCCAGCCCCAGCATTTT. Amino acids: CASSPTGAQPQHF.

Concerning this clone: The junction departs from the called germline gene at one end, perhaps through a read error. J is TRBJ2-5 and V is TRBV7-7; 7 bases fit TRBD2. CDR1 SSHAT and CDR2 FNYEAQ come from the germline V gene (reference sequence). This CDR3 region has 14 residues. CDR3 coding DNA: TGTGCTAGCAGCTTGGGCAGGGAGGGTGAGACCCAGTACTTC. Residues: CASSLGREGETQYF.

This clone was observed once. The rearrangement links TRBV14 to TRBJ1-1; no definite D call. Germline values: CDR1 SGHDN, CDR2 FVKESK. Trimming removed 5 bases at V and 4 bases at J, with 11 bases between. The CDR3 runs to 13 residues. The CDR3 spells CASSKTRGTEAFF. The CDR3 DNA sequence: TGTGCCAGCAGCAAAACCCGGGGCACTGAAGCTTTCTTT.

The chain has TRBV2 and TRBJ1-4; 7 nucleotides agree with TRBD1. The CDR3 has 13 residues. Looked up from germline, CDR1 is SNHLY and CDR2 is FYNNEI. Unmatched junction bases numbered 3, after V lost 4 bases and J lost 7 bases. CDR3 DNA sequence: TGTGCCAGCAGTGGGCAGGGGGGTGAAAAACTGTTTTTT. Translated: CASSGQGGEKLFF.

The genes are TRBV18 and TRBJ1-2, with no clear D. Germline V gene lookup returns CDR1 KGHSH and CDR2 LQKENI. V was shortened by 1 base and J by 2 bases, with 8 bases between the two germline ends. CDR3 size: 14 residues. CDR3 protein: CASSPQQTNYGYTF. The DNA of the CDR3 is TGTGCCAGCTCACCACAACAGACAAACTATGGCTACACCTTC.

The gene calls are TRBV25-1 and TRBJ1-4; D is unresolved. Trimming shortened V by 2 bases and J by 6 bases, and 13 bases separated the two germline ends. CDR3 size: 15 residues. Looked up from germline, CDR1 is MGHDK and CDR2 is SYGVNS. CDR3 region: CASSEGTHYDEKLFF. DNA for the CDR3: TGTGCCAGCAGTGAAGGAACACACTACGATGAAAAACTGTTTTTT.

J is TRBJ1-5 and V is TRBV5-4; 9 nucleotides match TRBD1. This CDR3 is built from 19 residues. With V trimmed by 4 bases and J by 2 bases, 16 bases remained unmatched. CDR1 and CDR2 (germline): SGHNT, YYREEE (reference sequence). The CDR3: CASSTIGTGGRFRNQPQHF. The CDR3 region has the DNA TGTGCCAGCAGCACAATCGGTACAGGGGGCAGGTTTCGCAATCAGCCCCAGCATTTT.

The J gene is TRBJ1-5, the V gene TRBV6-1; 8 bases fit TRBD1. The CDR3 extends over 14 amino acids. The germline CDR1 and CDR2 sequences are MNHNS and SASEGT. The junction had 7 bases not matched to a gene; V was cut back by 4 bases and J by 8 bases. CDR3 region: CASSAQGAREPQHF. In DNA form, the CDR3 reads TGTGCCAGCAGTGCCCAGGGGGCTCGGGAGCCCCAGCATTTT.

V usage is TRBV6-5 and J usage is TRBJ1-2; D might be TRBD1 (6 bases). The V gene lost 7 bases and the J gene lost 5 bases, with 17 bases spanning the gap. This CDR3 is built from 14 residues. Germline loops: CDR1 MNHEY, CDR2 SVGAGI. CDR3 residues: CASNPGQQLYGYTF. DNA of the CDR3: TGTGCCAGCAACCCCGGACAGCAACTATATGGCTACACCTTC.

The V call is TRBV4-1, the J call TRBJ2-7, with 11 positions matching TRBD2. Germline CDR1 reads MGHRA; CDR2 reads YSYEKL. V lost 4 bases and J lost 5; bases outside the gene matches: 16. CDR3 length: 18 amino acids. CDR3 DNA sequence: TGCGCCAGCAGCCCCGACTTGGGGCTAGCGGGGGGTTTGGACGAGCAGTACTTC. As protein: CASSPDLGLAGGLDEQYF.

V gene TRBV4-1 combines with J gene TRBJ1-1, with D possibly TRBD1 on 6 matching bases. Germline V gene sequence: CDR1 MGHRA, CDR2 YSYEKL. Trimming left V 1 base short and J 5 bases short, with 17 bases between. The CDR3 length is 16 residues. Here the CDR3 DNA reads TGCGCCAGCAGCCAAGTGAGTCGGGGGGCCAATACTGAAGCTTTCTTT. Protein sequence: CASSQVSRGANTEAFF.

This clone was observed a few times. The rearrangement uses TRBV7-9 and TRBJ2-3; 16 bases map to TRBD2. The germline CDR1 and CDR2 sequences are SEHNR and FQNEAQ (reference sequence). The CDR3 contains 19 residues. The V segment lost 10 bases and the J segment 1 base; nucleotides outside the gene matches: 14. The CDR3 DNA reads TGTGCCATCCAAGGGGGGACTAGCGGGAGGGCCGCCGGCACAGATACGCAGTATTTT. Translated, it gives CAIQGGTSGRAAGTDTQYF. Together with reference TRBV7-9 and TRBJ2-3, the CDR3 gives the full variable domain: DTGVSQNPRHKITKRGQNVTFRCDPISEHNRLYWYRQTLGQGPEFLTYFQNEAQLEKSRLLSDRFSAERPKGSFSTLEIQRTEQGDSAMYLCAIQGGTSGRAAGTDTQYFGPGTRLTVL.

The chain joins TRBV29-1 to TRBJ2-1; 13 nucleotides line up with TRBD2. The V gene's germline CDR1 is SQVTM and CDR2 ANQGSEA. V shed 5 bases and J 6 bases; nucleotides not matched to a gene: 4. CDR3 length: 14 amino acids. CDR3 amino acids: CSVFRTSGSNEQFF. The CDR3 coding sequence is TGCAGCGTTTTTCGGACTAGCGGGAGCAATGAGCAGTTCTTC.

The chain recombines TRBV27 with TRBJ2-7, with 8 bases identical to TRBD2. There are 13 residues in the CDR3. J gave up 4 bases and V 7 bases, and 6 bases lay outside the gene matches. In germline, CDR1 is MNHEY, CDR2 SMNVEV (reference sequence). CDR3 amino acids: CASKSGGGYEQYF. The CDR3 region has the DNA TGTGCCAGCAAGAGCGGGGGCGGATACGAGCAGTACTTC.